This is a list of T cell receptor beta chains from one sample in a study of cytomegalovirus exposure and HLA in healthy donors. Data came from immunoSEQ multiplex PCR; TCRdb stores just in-frame clones and leaves some out. The table includes about 330,000 clones, roughly 89% detected once. Sample: PBMCs. Every receptor here comes from a young woman in good health and CMV-seronegative. The CDR3 runs from the conserved cysteine through the conserved F or W. A D gene is named only where the DNA matches it firmly. Some rows mark clone size as missing; the rest say once, few, many or name a class of expanded clone.

CASTPFASGRQNEQYF,TGTGCCAGCACCCCTTTTGCTAGCGGGAGGCAGAACGAGCAGTACTTC,TRBV7-9,TRBD2,.,TRBJ2-7
CASPPGPPGVGELFF,TGTGCCAGCCCCCCCGGGCCCCCGGGGGTGGGGGAGCTGTTTTTT,TRBV7-8,.,.,TRBJ2-2
CSVDQGAYEQYF,TGCAGCGTTGACCAGGGCGCCTACGAGCAGTACTTC,TRBV29-1,.,.,TRBJ2-7
CASQRQIYNEQFF,TGTGCCAGCCAGAGACAGATCTACAATGAGCAGTTCTTC,TRBV28,.,.,TRBJ2-1
CASNSGNTEAFF,TGTGCCAGCAATTCGGGAAACACTGAAGCTTTCTTT,TRBV11-3,.,once,TRBJ1-1
CASTRDYNEQFF,TGTGCCTCAACTCGGGACTACAATGAGCAGTTCTTC,TRBV7-6,.,.,TRBJ2-1
CASSPWTGGVGNTEAFF,TGCGCCAGCAGCCCCTGGACAGGGGGCGTTGGAAACACTGAAGCTTTCTTT,TRBV5-1,TRBD1,.,TRBJ1-1
CASSPLPGLTSYEQYF,TGTGCCAGCAGCCCACTACCTGGTCTAACTTCCTACGAGCAGTACTTC,TRBV4-2,.,.,TRBJ2-7
CASSLSASGRTDTQYF,TGTGCCAGCAGTTTATCTGCCAGCGGTCGCACAGATACGCAGTATTTT,TRBV27,.,.,TRBJ2-3
CASTPFRGYGYTF,TGTGCCAGCACCCCTTTTAGGGGCTATGGCTACACCTTC,TRBV28,.,.,TRBJ1-2
CASSTHGRKRGETQYF,TGTGCCAGCAGCACTCACGGCAGAAAAAGAGGGGAGACCCAGTACTTC,TRBV7-8,.,once,TRBJ2-5
CSGRTGDIQYF,TGCAGCGGACGGACCGGGGACATTCAGTACTTC,TRBV29-1,.,.,TRBJ2-4
CASSSGLSTNEKLFF,TGTGCCAGCAGCAGCGGGCTGTCTACTAATGAAAAACTGTTTTTT,TRBV9,.,.,TRBJ1-4
CASTLTGLGYGYTF,TGTGCCAGCACCCTGACGGGTTTGGGCTATGGCTACACCTTC,TRBV28,.,.,TRBJ1-2
CASSVAEETQYF,TGTGCCAGCAGTGTAGCGGAGGAGACCCAGTACTTC,TRBV27,.,.,TRBJ2-5
CASSTPLAGSIYNEQFF,TGTGCCAGCAGTACGCCTCTAGCGGGATCAATCTACAATGAGCAGTTCTTC,TRBV27,TRBD2,.,TRBJ2-1
CASSVGTSGPHEQYF,TGTGCCAGCAGCGTAGGGACTAGCGGGCCCCACGAGCAGTACTTC,TRBV9,TRBD2,.,TRBJ2-7
CASRPQGGTGELFF,TGTGCCAGCAGACCTCAGGGAGGCACCGGGGAGCTGTTTTTT,TRBV6-5,.,once,TRBJ2-2
CASSAPGGLVTDTQYF,TGTGCCAGCAGCGCTCCTGGGGGACTAGTCACAGATACGCAGTATTTT,TRBV7-2,TRBD2,.,TRBJ2-3
CASSPRDSGNTGELFF,TGCGCCAGCAGCCCTAGGGACAGTGGAAACACCGGGGAGCTGTTTTTT,TRBV4-1,TRBD1,.,TRBJ2-2
CASSPVPGRAGGELFF,TGTGCCAGCAGCCCTGTCCCTGGACGGGCGGGCGGGGAGCTGTTTTTT,TRBV7-2,.,.,TRBJ2-2
CASSQEVSGRGMHEQYF,TGCGCCAGCAGCCAAGAAGTTAGCGGGAGGGGCATGCACGAGCAGTACTTC,TRBV4-3,TRBD2,.,TRBJ2-7
CASSQDGDRGEKLFF,TGCGCCAGCAGCCAAGATGGGGACAGGGGTGAAAAACTGTTTTTT,TRBV4-3,TRBD1,.,TRBJ1-4
CASGLVAGQGVPYEQYF,TGTGCTAGTGGTTTGGTAGCGGGACAGGGTGTTCCCTACGAGCAGTACTTC,TRBV12-5,TRBD1,.,TRBJ2-7
CASSRPGLAGGFFEQYF,TGTGCCAGCAGCCGGCCGGGACTAGCGGGAGGTTTCTTCGAGCAGTACTTC,TRBV7-2,TRBD2,.,TRBJ2-7
CASSLSVGGRDEQYF,TGTGCCAGCAGTTTATCGGTTGGCGGGAGGGACGAGCAGTACTTC,TRBV27,TRBD2,.,TRBJ2-7
CASSPRWAGQKFF,TGTGCCAGCAGCCCGAGGTGGGCGGGACAGAAGTTCTTC,TRBV9,.,.,TRBJ2-1
CASSQAKGGLGGYTF,TGTGCCAGCAGCCAAGCGAAGGGGGGGTTGGGTGGCTACACCTTC,TRBV7-8,.,.,TRBJ1-2
CASSYGGTQYF,TGTGCCAGCAGCTACGGGGGGACCCAGTACTTC,TRBV7-9,.,.,TRBJ2-5